These 15 T cell receptor beta chains originate from one sample sequenced in a study of early T cells in non-severe SARS-CoV-2 infection. TCRdb used MiXCR to reprocess the 5' RACE reads, holding one entry per CDR3 protein. The sample carries tens of thousands of distinct CDR3 sequences, 4.2% recorded once. Source material: whole blood. The receptors originated from an adult who was a healthcare worker with PCR-confirmed SARS-CoV-2 infection or an uninfected control (not recorded which).

The chain is built from TRBV5-1 and TRBJ2-5, with D possibly being TRBD1 (6 bases). In germline, CDR1 is SGHRS, CDR2 YFSETQ. Trimming removed 1 base at V and 1 base at J, with 11 bases between. This CDR3 contains 15 residues. This CDR3 reads CASSLQGTVQETQYF. In nucleotides, the CDR3 is TGCGCCAGCAGCTTGCAGGGGACGGTCCAAGAGACCCAGTACTTC. The variable domain in full, completed from reference TRBV5-1 and TRBJ2-5, reads KAGVTQTPRYLIKTRGQQVTLSCSPISGHRSVSWYQQTPGQGLQFLFEYFSETQRNKGNFPGRFSGRQFSNSRSEMNVSTLELGDSALYLCASSLQGTVQETQYFGPGTRLLVL.

This clonotype occurred many times. The CDR3 coding sequence is TGTGCCAGCAGCCTCACCCGGGGGAGTGGCACTGAAGCTTTCTTT. Residues: CASSLTRGSGTEAFF. The rearrangement links TRBV14 to TRBJ1-1; the D gene is possibly TRBD1 (5 bases). Trimming took 4 bases from V and 4 from J, leaving 16 bases between them. The CDR3 loop spans 15 amino acids. Germline V lookup: CDR1 SGHDN, CDR2 FVKESK. Variable domain in full (rest from reference TRBV14 and TRBJ1-1): EAGVTQFPSHSVIEKGQTVTLRCDPISGHDNLYWYRRVMGKEIKFLLHFVKESKQDESGMPNNRFLAERTGGTYSTLKVQPAELEDSGVYFCASSLTRGSGTEAFFGQGTRLTVV.

This clonotype was counted at least ten times. The genes are TRBV30 and TRBJ2-2, with 9 bases matching TRBD1. Germline assignment: CDR1 GTSNPN and CDR2 SVGIG (reference sequence). The CDR3 spans 14 residues. J was trimmed by 4 bases and V by 2 bases; bases with no gene match: 2. DNA of the CDR3: TGTGCCTGGAGTAGACAGGGGGGCACCGGGGAGCTGTTTTTT. Protein sequence: CAWSRQGGTGELFF.

This clonotype has only a few counts. V and J are TRBV18 and TRBJ1-1; no firm D call. Trimming took 1 base from V and 1 from J, leaving 10 bases between them. CDR1 and CDR2 (germline): KGHSH, LQKENI. CDR3 size: 15 residues. CDR3 bases: TGTGCCAGCTCACCACGTGACAATGGGAACACTGAAGCTTTCTTT. Translation gives CASSPRDNGNTEAFF.

This clonotype was seen ten or more times. This sequence joins TRBV19 and TRBJ2-4, with 11 positions matching TRBD1. CDR3 length: 16 residues. V was pared by 5 bases and J by 4 bases, with 7 bases of the junction left unmatched. Germline values: CDR1 LNHDA, CDR2 SQIVND (reference sequence). The CDR3 DNA is TGTGCCAGTAGTGCTTCGGGGACAGGGGGGAAAAACATTCAGTACTTC. Encoded protein: CASSASGTGGKNIQYF.

This clonotype was found a few times. V usage is TRBV2 and J usage is TRBJ1-3; D gene ambiguous. The CDR3 sequence is 15 residues long. Trimming took 8 bases from V and 0 from J, leaving 14 bases between them. Germline lookup yields CDR1 SNHLY and CDR2 FYNNEI. The CDR3 DNA reads as TGTGCCAGCCGGTACACCGAAGCCTCTGGAAACACCATATATTTT. As protein: CASRYTEASGNTIYF.

This clonotype was recorded at least ten times. The V gene is TRBV18, the J gene TRBJ2-3; D unclear. V lost 3 bases to trimming and J lost 4 bases, with 8 bases between them. CDR3 length: 13 amino acids. Germline V CDR1 and CDR2: KGHSH, LQKENI. CDR3 in amino acids: CASSPRGADTQYF. The CDR3 DNA reads as TGTGCCAGCTCACCGAGAGGAGCAGATACGCAGTATTTT. The whole variable domain, remainder taken from reference TRBV18 and TRBJ2-3, is NAGVMQNPRHLVRRRGQEARLRCSPMKGHSHVYWYRQLPEEGLKFMVYLQKENIIDESGMPKERFSAEFPKEGPSILRIQQVVRGDSAAYFCASSPRGADTQYFGPGTRLTVL.

This chain connects TRBV3-1 to TRBJ2-2, with TRBD2 identical over 7 bases. V gave up 1 base and J gave up 4 bases; unmatched junction bases: 9. Germline CDR1 reads LGHDT; CDR2 reads YNNKEL (reference sequence). This CDR3 region has 17 residues. CDR3 residues: CASSQVVAGAVTGELFF. CDR3 nucleotide sequence: TGTGCCAGCAGCCAAGTCGTGGCGGGAGCTGTCACCGGGGAGCTGTTTTTT. Using reference TRBV3-1 and TRBJ2-2 for the parts outside the CDR3, the full variable domain is DTAVSQTPKYLVTQMGNDKSIKCEQNLGHDTMYWYKQDSKKFLKIMFSYNNKELIINETVPNRFSPKSPDKAHLNLHINSLELGDSAVYFCASSQVVAGAVTGELFFGEGSRLTVL.

This clonotype came up many times. The rearrangement links TRBV29-1 to TRBJ2-1; 14 nucleotides agree with TRBD2. The CDR3 spans 12 residues. Germline V gene lookup returns CDR1 SQVTM and CDR2 ANQGSEA. Germline trimming cut 5 bases from V and 15 bases from J; bases unmatched to any gene: 6. In nucleotides, the CDR3 is TGCAGCGTTCGACTAGCGGGAGGGCCACCGTTCTTC. Amino acids: CSVRLAGGPPFF.

This clonotype has ten or more counts. This rearrangement joins TRBV2 to TRBJ2-3; D perhaps matches TRBD2 (6 bases). The CDR3 is 12 amino acids. V was pared by 6 bases and J by 7 bases, with 11 bases between. Per the germline V gene, CDR1 is SNHLY and CDR2 is FYNNEI. The CDR3 coding sequence is TGTGCCAGCAGAGGGGACTTCTATACGCAGTATTTT. Translated: CASRGDFYTQYF.

Sample share makes this clonotype medium-sized. The CDR3 region has the DNA TGTGCCAGCAGCTCGCCACCTGGTGAAACGCAGTATTTT. Its translation is CASSSPPGETQYF. V gene TRBV7-2 combines with J gene TRBJ2-3; D uncertain. This CDR3 is built from 13 residues. Germline assignment: CDR1 SGHTA and CDR2 FQGNSA. Trimming removed 4 bases at V and 9 bases at J, with 14 bases between.

This clonotype was found many times. CDR3 amino acids: CAWSRELAGPNEQFF. In DNA, the CDR3 is TGTGCCTGGTCTCGGGAACTAGCGGGGCCAAATGAGCAGTTCTTC. This chain joins TRBV30 and TRBJ2-1; 10 positions agree with TRBD2. This CDR3 spans 15 amino acids. The J segment lost 7 bases and the V segment lost 5 bases, leaving 11 bases of the junction unmatched. Per germline, CDR1 GTSNPN and CDR2 SVGIG (reference sequence).

This clonotype was observed many times. CDR3 DNA: TGTGCCAGCAGTCCAGGGCTAGCGGGAGGCCTAAGCACAGATACGCAGTATTTT. It translates to CASSPGLAGGLSTDTQYF. This rearrangement joins TRBV28 to TRBJ2-3, with 11 bases aligning to TRBD2. Germline-derived CDR1 and CDR2 are MDHEN and SYDVKM. Unmatched junction bases numbered 10, after V lost 5 bases and J lost 0 bases. This CDR3 has 18 amino acids.

This clonotype was counted many times. The genes are TRBV28 and TRBJ1-5, with a tentative D call TRBD1 (5 bases). The length of the CDR3 is 14 residues. Germline lookup yields CDR1 MDHEN and CDR2 SYDVKM. V dropped 5 bases and J dropped 0 bases, with 8 bases sitting between them. DNA for the CDR3: TGTGCCAGCAGTCTCGGGGGTAGCAATCAGCCCCAGCATTTT. Translation gives CASSLGGSNQPQHF.

There are many counts of this clonotype. The V and J genes are TRBV11-2 and TRBJ1-1; weak D call: TRBD1 (6 bases). The CDR3 contains 12 residues. Deletions cut 7 bases from V and 4 bases from J, with 10 bases between. Looked up from germline, CDR1 is SGHAT and CDR2 is FQNNGV. Here the CDR3 DNA reads TGTGCCAGCATTAAGGGGGGCACTGAAGCTTTCTTT. Its translation is CASIKGGTEAFF.